This TCR beta chain comes out of a study of blood T cell repertoires in COVID-19. In terms of age and location, participants ranged from roughly 18 to 90 years and lived in under 30 US areas. Per the study methods: Amplification of reference gene primers was used by the study to estimate nucleated cell counts. The method was immunoSEQ multiplex PCR; TCRdb's version includes in-frame clones alone and lacks a portion of them. V, J and clone size are taken as reported in that table, and D and trimming were inferred from the DNA itself. In the table there are 150,000 to 200,000 clones, roughly 77% of which are singletons. The CDR3 spans 16 residues. CDR1 and CDR2 (germline): SGDLS, YYNGEE. J gave up 4 bases and V 1 base, and 3 bases lay outside the gene matches.

Input material: PBMCs or T cells enriched from blood (not recorded which). The source of this sequence is a woman aged 45-65 years with acute COVID-19. This chain uses TRBV9 with TRBJ2-2; 11 nucleotides agree with TRBD2. This CDR3 is CASSVQLAGVTGELFF. CDR3 DNA sequence: TGTGCCAGCAGCGTACAACTAGCGGGGGTCACCGGGGAGCTGTTTTTT. Full variable domain (missing parts from reference TRBV9 and TRBJ2-2): DSGVTQTPKHLITATGQRVTLRCSPRSGDLSVYWYQQSLDQGLQFLIQYYNGEERAKGNILERFSAQQFPDLHSELNLSSLELGDSALYFCASSVQLAGVTGELFFGEGSRLTVL.